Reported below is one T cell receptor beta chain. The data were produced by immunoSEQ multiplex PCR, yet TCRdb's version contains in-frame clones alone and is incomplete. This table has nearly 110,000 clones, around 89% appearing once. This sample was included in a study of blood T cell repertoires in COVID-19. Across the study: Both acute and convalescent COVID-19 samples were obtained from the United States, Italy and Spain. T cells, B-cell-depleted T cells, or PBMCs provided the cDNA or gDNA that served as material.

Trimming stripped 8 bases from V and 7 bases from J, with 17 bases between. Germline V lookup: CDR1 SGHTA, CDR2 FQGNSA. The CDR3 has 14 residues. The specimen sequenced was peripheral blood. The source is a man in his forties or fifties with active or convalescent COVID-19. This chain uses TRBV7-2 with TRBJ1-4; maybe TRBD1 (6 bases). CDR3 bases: TGTGCCAGCCGCCCGGGGGGGGCCGGTGAAAAACTGTTTTTT. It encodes CASRPGGAGEKLFF.